A single sample is the source of the 16 T cell receptor beta chains below, sequenced in a study of blood T cell repertoires in COVID-19. The table came from immunoSEQ multiplex PCR; TCRdb's copy has only in-frame clones and leaves some out. The sample records about 200,000 clones, around 91% being singletons. Sequencing was performed on peripheral blood. The source of these receptors is a woman in her forties with acute or convalescent COVID-19.

V is TRBV11-2 and J is TRBJ1-5; the D gene is possibly TRBD1 (6 bases). The germline CDR1 and CDR2 sequences are SGHAT and FQNNGV. V was trimmed by 5 bases and J by 2 bases, leaving 10 bases between them. This CDR3 contains 14 residues. The CDR3, as DNA: TGTGCCAGCAGCCGAAACAGGGGCAATCAGCCCCAGCATTTT. Protein: CASSRNRGNQPQHF. Using reference TRBV11-2 and TRBJ1-5 for the parts outside the CDR3, the full variable domain is EAGVAQSPRYKIIEKRQSVAFWCNPISGHATLYWYQQILGQGPKLLIQFQNNGVVDDSQLPKDRFSAERLKGVDSTLKIQPAKLEDSAVYLCASSRNRGNQPQHFGDGTRLSIL.

The chain links TRBV10-2 to TRBJ1-2; possibly TRBD1 for D (5 bases). The CDR3 covers 15 residues. V dropped 0 bases and J dropped 4 bases, with 12 bases sitting between them. Germline CDR1 reads WSHSY; CDR2 reads SAAADI. The CDR3 reads CASSESRGRTYGYTF. CDR3 nucleotide sequence: TGCGCCAGCAGTGAGTCGCGGGGCAGGACCTATGGCTACACCTTC.

The rearrangement uses TRBV18 and TRBJ1-3; D gene ambiguous. CDR1 is KGHSH and CDR2 is LQKENI in the germline V gene. The CDR3 is 13 amino acids. Between the trimmed V and J ends, which lost 3 bases and 0 bases, there was a span of 3 bases. CDR3 in DNA: TGTGCCAGCTCACCCCTCTCTGGAAACACCATATATTTT. Translating it yields CASSPLSGNTIYF.

The sample holds one count of this clone. This chain links TRBV27 with TRBJ2-1; no reliable D call. Germline V gene lookup returns CDR1 MNHEY and CDR2 SMNVEV (reference sequence). V dropped 9 bases and J dropped 3 bases, with 12 bases sitting between them. The CDR3 length is 13 residues. The CDR3 DNA follows: TGTGCCAGTACTACCTTAGGCTACAATGAGCAGTTCTTC. Amino acids: CASTTLGYNEQFF.

J is TRBJ1-3 and V is TRBV19; 8 nucleotides agree with TRBD1. CDR3 size: 15 residues. Per the germline V gene, CDR1 is LNHDA and CDR2 is SQIVND (reference sequence). With 4 bases clipped from V and 7 bases from J, the junction kept 9 bases outside the gene matches. CDR3 nucleotide sequence: TGTGCCAGTAGTAGGAGGGGACAGGCGGCGAACACCATATATTTT. It yields the protein CASSRRGQAANTIYF.

This clone was seen just once. This chain joins TRBV28 and TRBJ1-1; D is possibly TRBD1 (5 bases). Germline V CDR1 and CDR2: MDHEN, SYDVKM. CDR3 size: 16 residues. V lost 2 bases, J lost 10 bases, and 23 bases lay in between. For the CDR3, the DNA is TGTGCCAGCAGTTTAAGTCCCAACGGGGGGGAGGGGCGAGCTTTCTTT. This gives the protein CASSLSPNGGEGRAFF.

In this sample, this clone turned up a few times. V usage is TRBV4-1 and J usage is TRBJ2-7; D may be TRBD2 (5 bases). The germline gives CDR1 MGHRA, CDR2 YSYEKL. The V and J ends lost 1 base and 3 bases respectively, with 10 bases between them. CDR3 length equals 14 residues. The CDR3 DNA reads as TGCGCCAGCAGCCAAGTCCCCGGGGACTACGAGCAGTACGTC. Amino acid sequence: CASSQVPGDYEQYV.

V gene TRBV12-3 or TRBV12-4 combines with J gene TRBJ1-4, with 8 bases lining up with TRBD1. The CDR3 runs to 13 residues. Unmatched junction bases numbered 12, after V lost 7 bases and J lost 14 bases. The CDR3 DNA reads as TGTGCCAGCAAGCCCATCGGGACAGGAATGCTGTTTTTT. Protein product: CASKPIGTGMLFF.

The V and J genes are TRBV3-1 (or the pseudogene TRBV3-2) and TRBJ1-5, with D maybe TRBD1 (5 bases). Deletions cut 6 bases from V and 2 bases from J, with 14 bases between. Germline V gene data show CDR1 as LGHDT and CDR2 as YNNKEL (reference sequence). The CDR3 is 15 amino acids. The CDR3 reads CASSPQGGGNQPQHF. The CDR3 DNA follows: TGTGCCAGCAGTCCGCAGGGTGGCGGCAATCAGCCCCAGCATTTT.

The chain carries TRBV24-1 and TRBJ2-2; D might be TRBD2 (5 bases). The CDR3 consists of 13 residues. In germline, CDR1 is KGHDR, CDR2 SFDVKD. V shed 5 bases and J shed 7 bases, with 10 bases lying between them. The CDR3 loop reads CATSGIGSGELFF. The CDR3 DNA reads TGTGCCACCAGTGGGATAGGGAGCGGGGAGCTGTTTTTT.

This clone occurred a few times. V usage is TRBV6-5 and J usage is TRBJ1-1, with D perhaps TRBD1 (6 bases). Looked up from germline, CDR1 is MNHEY and CDR2 is SVGAGI. The CDR3 loop spans 14 amino acids. Trimming pared 5 bases from V and 1 base from J, leaving 11 bases between. Written as DNA, the CDR3 is TGTGCCAGCAGTCGGACAGTACAGAACACTGAAGCTTTCTTT. It codes for CASSRTVQNTEAFF.

This clone came up once. The chain combines TRBV27 with TRBJ1-1; unclear D gene. Germline assignment: CDR1 MNHEY and CDR2 SMNVEV (reference sequence). Trimming pared 3 bases from V and 4 bases from J, leaving 12 bases between. The CDR3 extends over 14 amino acids. The CDR3, as DNA: TGTGCCAGCAGTTTCGGCGGAATGGGCACTGAAGCTTTCTTT. Amino acid sequence: CASSFGGMGTEAFF.

This clone was recorded a few times. The chain combines TRBV24-1 with TRBJ1-5; TRBD1 is a possible D gene (5 bases). CDR1 is KGHDR and CDR2 is SFDVKD in the germline V gene. CDR3 length: 14 residues. V was trimmed by 7 bases and J by 4 bases, leaving 13 bases between them. As DNA, the CDR3 is TGTGCCACCAGCTCGGCAGGGAGGAATCAGCCCCAGCATTTT. Its translation is CATSSAGRNQPQHF.

The V gene is TRBV15, the J gene TRBJ1-2, with D tentatively TRBD1 (5 bases). CDR1 is LNHNV, CDR2 YYDKDF, per germline (reference sequence). The CDR3 consists of 17 residues. V was clipped by 2 bases and J by 4 bases, with 20 bases between them. This chain's CDR3 is CATSRPSWGRLPYGYTF. As DNA, the CDR3 is TGTGCCACCAGCAGACCTTCTTGGGGGAGGCTGCCCTATGGCTACACCTTC.

The J gene is TRBJ2-2, the V gene TRBV5-4; tentative D call: TRBD1 (5 bases). The V end lost 4 bases, the J end lost 5 bases, and 9 bases lay between the germline ends. From germline, CDR1 is SGHNT and CDR2 YYREEE (reference sequence). The CDR3 covers 13 residues. The CDR3 nucleotides are TGTGCCAGCAGCCTGGACATTACCGGGGAGCTGTTTTTT. Translation gives CASSLDITGELFF.

The V call is TRBV4-1, the J call TRBJ1-1; D is uncertain. The CDR3 consists of 13 residues. Germline V CDR1 and CDR2: MGHRA, YSYEKL. The V end lost 6 bases, the J end lost 4 bases, and 12 bases lay between the germline ends. The chain's CDR3 is CASSHPGGTEAFF. Written as DNA, the CDR3 is TGCGCCAGCAGTCACCCAGGAGGCACTGAAGCTTTCTTT.